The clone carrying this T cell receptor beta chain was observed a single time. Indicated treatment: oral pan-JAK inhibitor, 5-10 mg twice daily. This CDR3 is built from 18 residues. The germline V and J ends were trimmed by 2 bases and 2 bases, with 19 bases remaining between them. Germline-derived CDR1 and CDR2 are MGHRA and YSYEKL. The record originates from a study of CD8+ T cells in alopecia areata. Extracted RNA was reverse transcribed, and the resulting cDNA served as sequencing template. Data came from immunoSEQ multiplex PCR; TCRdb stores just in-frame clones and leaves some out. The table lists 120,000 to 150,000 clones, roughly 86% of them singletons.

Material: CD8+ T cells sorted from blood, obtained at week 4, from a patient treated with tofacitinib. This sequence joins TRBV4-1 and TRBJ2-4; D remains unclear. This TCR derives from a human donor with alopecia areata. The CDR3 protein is CASSQSQAPMGTKNIQYF. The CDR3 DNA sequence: TGCGCCAGCAGCCAATCCCAAGCGCCTATGGGAACCAAAAACATTCAGTACTTC.